This entry describes one TCR beta chain. The data stem from a study of T cell responses to AZD1222 COVID-19 vaccine. Recipients boosted at about 4 weeks or about 12 weeks are pooled. CDR3 length equals 15 residues. Germline V lookup: CDR1 SGHRS, CDR2 YFSETQ. V lost 0 bases to trimming and J lost 4 bases; unmatched junction nucleotides: 6. The protocol was immunoSEQ multiplex PCR, while the TCRdb copy is restricted to in-frame clones and leaves out a portion. This sample has some 170,000 clones, with roughly 88% found just once. This sequence joins TRBV5-1 and TRBJ1-1; 7 positions match TRBD1. The sample in question was peripheral blood, obtained 28 days after the second AZD1222 dose. The TCR was taken from an adult who received the AZD1222 COVID-19 vaccine. CDR3 bases: TGCGCCAGCAGCTTGGCCTTACAGGGGTCCACTGAAGCTTTCTTT. Translating gives CASSLALQGSTEAFF.